A single sample gave rise to the 5 T cell receptor beta chains below, sequenced in a study of graft-versus-host responses after intestinal transplantation. TCRdb's copy holds only in-frame clones and misses some; the assay was immunoSEQ multiplex PCR. The sample includes about 29,000 clones, about three quarters seen only once; the top ten take 3% to 3.5%. Grafts had their tissue processed, releasing intraepithelial and lamina propria lymphocytes. The starting material was ileum tissue, obtained 98 days after intestinal transplantation. The source of these receptors is a human patient who received an intestinal transplant, so some T cells may come from the graft donor.

The rearrangement links TRBV18 to TRBJ1-2; D is possibly TRBD1 (5 bases). CDR3 length: 13 residues. The germline V gene has CDR1 KGHSH and CDR2 LQKENI. Trimming removed 8 bases at V and 9 bases at J, with 19 bases between. The CDR3 loop reads CASAPPEKGRYTF. The CDR3 nucleotides are TGTGCCAGCGCCCCCCCTGAGAAGGGGCGCTACACCTTC. Together with reference TRBV18 and TRBJ1-2, the CDR3 gives the full variable domain: NAGVMQNPRHLVRRRGQEARLRCSPMKGHSHVYWYRQLPEEGLKFMVYLQKENIIDESGMPKERFSAEFPKEGPSILRIQQVVRGDSAAYFCASAPPEKGRYTFGSGTRLTVV.

The genes are TRBV5-6 and TRBJ1-5; D remains ambiguous. Per germline, CDR1 SGHDT and CDR2 YYEEEE. The CDR3 sequence is 13 residues long. The ends were cut back, 2 bases at V and 6 bases at J, with 9 bases in the middle. The CDR3 region has the DNA TGTGCCAGCAGCTTTTCCGAGGGTCAGCCCCAGCATTTT. Translated: CASSFSEGQPQHF.

The chain is built from TRBV7-8 and TRBJ1-6; TRBD1 might be the D (5 bases). This CDR3 region has 17 residues. The germline V and J ends were trimmed by 4 bases and 4 bases, with 17 bases remaining between them. The germline CDR1 and CDR2 sequences are SGHVS and FQNEAQ. The CDR3 protein is CASSSSRGTEYNSPLHF. As DNA, the CDR3 is TGTGCCAGCAGCTCGTCAAGGGGTACCGAATATAATTCACCCCTCCACTTT.

The chain links TRBV10-1 to TRBJ2-3; D not resolved. This CDR3 is 13 amino acids long. Trimming pared 5 bases from V and 2 bases from J, leaving 8 bases between. In germline, CDR1 is WNHNN, CDR2 SYGVQD (reference sequence). The DNA for the CDR3 is TGCGCCAGCAGTCCGCCCCACACAGATACGCAGTATTTT. As protein: CASSPPHTDTQYF.

The chain uses TRBV7-6 and TRBJ1-6, with TRBD1 matching 8 bases. This CDR3 has 15 amino acids. The V segment lost 5 bases and the J segment 7 bases; nucleotides outside the gene matches: 7. Germline loops: CDR1 SGHVS, CDR2 FNYEAQ. CDR3 nucleotides: TGTGCCAGCAGCCCTGGGACAGGCATAAATTCACCCCTCCACTTT. Translating gives CASSPGTGINSPLHF. The full variable domain, in which reference TRBV7-6 and TRBJ1-6 provide the parts outside the CDR3, is GAGVSQSPRYKVTKRGQDVALRCDPISGHVSLYWYRQALGQGPEFLTYFNYEAQQDKSGLPNDRFSAERPEGSISTLTIQRTEQRDSAMYRCASSPGTGINSPLHFGNGTRLTVT.